This TCR beta chain was captured by sequencing in a study of shared clonotypes between healthy human individuals. Germline lookup yields CDR1 MNHEY and CDR2 SMNVEV (reference sequence). Trimming removed 2 bases from V and 1 base from J, with 5 bases in between. The CDR3 has 13 residues. In its sample, this clone was seen a few times. Running of the assay took place at deep level. The quantity of DNA used in unsorted PBMC replicate PCRs was approximately 300 ng, corresponding to 25,000 to 30,000 T cell genomes. Ten immunoSEQ deep assay plates held the unsorted PBMC DNA. Produced via immunoSEQ multiplex PCR; TCRdb's table is partial and in-frame only. The data contain some 530,000 clones, 65% to 85% of them singletons.

Sample: PBMCs. The rearrangement joins TRBV27 to TRBJ1-1; no firm D call. The sequence came from a woman in her 40s in good health. Some clones in this sample may be carry-over from other donors' samples. Written as DNA, the CDR3 is TGTGCCAGCAGTTTAGGGGAGAACACTGAAGCTTTCTTT. This translates into CASSLGENTEAFF.